The clone carrying this TCR beta chain was recorded only once. As originally analysed: The authors estimated nucleated cell counts from reference gene primer amplification. TCRdb's table, derived via immunoSEQ multiplex PCR, lists solely in-frame clones and lacks some. Clonal size and the V and J genes are those of that table, whereas D and trimming came from the DNA. This table has under 500,000 clones, more than 80% appearing once. This record belongs to a study of blood T cell repertoires in COVID-19. Looking at the study overall: T cells, B-cell-depleted T cells, or PBMCs provided the cDNA or gDNA that served as material.

Individuals drawn from 24 US areas were roughly 18 to 95 years old. Cohort 3 donors counted as recovered after two negative PCRs, clearance, or resolved symptoms. V was clipped by 4 bases and J by 6 bases; unmatched bases: 6. The CDR3 runs 14 residues. CDR1 and CDR2 from the germline V gene are MNHEY and SMNVEV (reference sequence). This chain uses TRBV27 with TRBJ1-5, with 7 nucleotides matching TRBD1. The sequenced sample was PBMCs or T cells enriched from blood (not recorded which). This clonotype was sampled from a man younger than 40 who had recovered from COVID-19. This CDR3 reads CASSSTGYFQPQHF. The CDR3 coding sequence is TGTGCCAGCAGTTCGACAGGGTATTTTCAGCCCCAGCATTTT.